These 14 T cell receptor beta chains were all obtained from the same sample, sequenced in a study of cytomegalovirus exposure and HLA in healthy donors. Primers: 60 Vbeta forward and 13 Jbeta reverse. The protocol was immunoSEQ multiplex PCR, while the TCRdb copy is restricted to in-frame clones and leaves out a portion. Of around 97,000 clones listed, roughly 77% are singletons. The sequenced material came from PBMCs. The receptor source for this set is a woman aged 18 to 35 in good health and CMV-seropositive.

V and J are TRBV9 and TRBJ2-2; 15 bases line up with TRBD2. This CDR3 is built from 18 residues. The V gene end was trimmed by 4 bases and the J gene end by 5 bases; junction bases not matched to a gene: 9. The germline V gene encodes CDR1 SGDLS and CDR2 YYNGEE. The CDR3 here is CASSSPGLAGGGTGELFF. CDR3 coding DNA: TGTGCCAGCAGCTCTCCGGGACTAGCGGGAGGAGGTACCGGGGAGCTGTTTTTT. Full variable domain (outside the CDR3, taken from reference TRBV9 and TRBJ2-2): DSGVTQTPKHLITATGQRVTLRCSPRSGDLSVYWYQQSLDQGLQFLIQYYNGEERAKGNILERFSAQQFPDLHSELNLSSLELGDSALYFCASSSPGLAGGGTGELFFGEGSRLTVL.

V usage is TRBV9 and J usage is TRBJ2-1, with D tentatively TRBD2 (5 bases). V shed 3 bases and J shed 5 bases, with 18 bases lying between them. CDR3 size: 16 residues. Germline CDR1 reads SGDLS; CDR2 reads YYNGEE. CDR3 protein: CASSAPDSKPHNEQFF. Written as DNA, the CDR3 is TGTGCCAGCAGCGCGCCGGACTCAAAACCCCACAATGAGCAGTTCTTC.

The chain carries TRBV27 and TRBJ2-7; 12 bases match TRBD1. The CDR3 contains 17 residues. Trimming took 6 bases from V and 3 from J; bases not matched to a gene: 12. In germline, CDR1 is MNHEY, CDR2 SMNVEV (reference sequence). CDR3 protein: CASRMRVGTGGGYEQYF. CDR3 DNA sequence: TGTGCCAGCAGAATGAGGGTGGGGACAGGGGGCGGCTACGAGCAGTACTTC.

The CDR3 sequence: CASSAWTGTGSPLHF. The CDR3 DNA is TGTGCCAGCAGCGCCTGGACGGGGACAGGGTCACCCCTCCACTTT. The chain couples TRBV5-8 to TRBJ1-6; 9 bases line up with TRBD1. The CDR3 is 15 amino acids. V lost 4 bases and J lost 10; bases outside the gene matches: 9. In germline, CDR1 is SGHTS, CDR2 YDEGEE.

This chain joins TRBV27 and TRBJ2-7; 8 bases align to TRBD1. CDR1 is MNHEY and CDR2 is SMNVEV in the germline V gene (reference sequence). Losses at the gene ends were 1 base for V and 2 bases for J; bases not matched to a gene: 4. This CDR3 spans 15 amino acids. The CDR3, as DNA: TGTGCCAGCAGTTTATGGCGACAGGGGCCCTACGAGCAGTACTTC. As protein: CASSLWRQGPYEQYF.

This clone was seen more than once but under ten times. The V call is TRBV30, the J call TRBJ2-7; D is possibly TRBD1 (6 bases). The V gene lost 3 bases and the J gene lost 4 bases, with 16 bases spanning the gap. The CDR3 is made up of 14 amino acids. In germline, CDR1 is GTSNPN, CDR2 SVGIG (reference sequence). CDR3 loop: CAWRGGTQIYEQYF. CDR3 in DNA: TGTGCCTGGAGGGGTGGGACACAAATTTACGAGCAGTACTTC.

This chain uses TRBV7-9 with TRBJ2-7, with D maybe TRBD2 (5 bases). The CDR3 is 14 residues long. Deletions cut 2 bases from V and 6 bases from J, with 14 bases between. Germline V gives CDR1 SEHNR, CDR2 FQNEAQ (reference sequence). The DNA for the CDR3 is TGTGCCAGCAGCTTACCCGGGATCTGGGGCGAGCAGTACTTC. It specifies CASSLPGIWGEQYF.

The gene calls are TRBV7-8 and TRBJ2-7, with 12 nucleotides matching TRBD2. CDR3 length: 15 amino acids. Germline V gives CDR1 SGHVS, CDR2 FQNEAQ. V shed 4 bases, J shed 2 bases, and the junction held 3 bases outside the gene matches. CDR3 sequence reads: CASSSGLAGTYEQYF. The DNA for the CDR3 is TGTGCCAGCAGCTCTGGACTAGCGGGAACCTACGAGCAGTACTTC.

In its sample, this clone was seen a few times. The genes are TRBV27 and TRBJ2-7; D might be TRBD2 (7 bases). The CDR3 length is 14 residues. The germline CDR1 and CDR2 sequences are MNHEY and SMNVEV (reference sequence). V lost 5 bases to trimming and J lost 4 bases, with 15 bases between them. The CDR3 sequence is CASSLRGPRYEQYF. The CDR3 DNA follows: TGTGCCAGCAGTCTGCGGGGGCCGCGGTACGAGCAGTACTTC.

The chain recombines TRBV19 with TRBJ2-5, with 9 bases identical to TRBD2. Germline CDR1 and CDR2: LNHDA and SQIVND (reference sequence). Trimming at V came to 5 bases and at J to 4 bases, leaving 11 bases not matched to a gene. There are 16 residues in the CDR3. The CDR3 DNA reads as TGTGCCAGTAGTCGAAACGTAGCGGGGGCGGGAGAGACCCAGTACTTC. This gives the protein CASSRNVAGAGETQYF.

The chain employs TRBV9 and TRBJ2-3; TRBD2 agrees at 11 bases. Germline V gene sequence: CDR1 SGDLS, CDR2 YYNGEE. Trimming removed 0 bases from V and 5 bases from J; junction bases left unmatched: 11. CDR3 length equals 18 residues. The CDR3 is CASSVGKLLAGALDTQYF. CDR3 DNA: TGTGCCAGCAGCGTAGGAAAATTACTAGCGGGAGCTCTAGATACGCAGTATTTT. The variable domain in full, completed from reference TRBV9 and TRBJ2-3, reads DSGVTQTPKHLITATGQRVTLRCSPRSGDLSVYWYQQSLDQGLQFLIQYYNGEERAKGNILERFSAQQFPDLHSELNLSSLELGDSALYFCASSVGKLLAGALDTQYFGPGTRLTVL.

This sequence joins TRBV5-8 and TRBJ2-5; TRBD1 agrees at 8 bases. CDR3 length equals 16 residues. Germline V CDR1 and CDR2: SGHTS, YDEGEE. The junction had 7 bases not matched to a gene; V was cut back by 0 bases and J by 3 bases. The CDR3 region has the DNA TGTGCCAGCAGCTTGGTCACCTCGGACAGGGAAGAGACCCAGTACTTC. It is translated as CASSLVTSDREETQYF.

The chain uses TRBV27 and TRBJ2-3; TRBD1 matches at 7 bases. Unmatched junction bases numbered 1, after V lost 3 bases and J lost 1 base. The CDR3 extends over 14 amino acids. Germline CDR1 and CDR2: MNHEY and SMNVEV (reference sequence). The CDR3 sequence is CASSLGTGTDTQYF. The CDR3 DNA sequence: TGTGCCAGCAGTTTGGGGACAGGCACAGATACGCAGTATTTT.

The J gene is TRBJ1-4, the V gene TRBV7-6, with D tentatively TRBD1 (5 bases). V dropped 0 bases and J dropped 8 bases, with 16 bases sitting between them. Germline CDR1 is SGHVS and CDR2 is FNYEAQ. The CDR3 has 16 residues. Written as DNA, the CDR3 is TGTGCCAGCAGCTTAGCTCGGGAGGGGATAGAGGAAAAACTGTTTTTT. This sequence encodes CASSLAREGIEEKLFF.